The present TCR beta chain was sequenced within a study of blood T cell repertoires in COVID-19. As for the study in general: Acute and convalescent COVID-19 samples came from the United States, Italy and Spain. PBMCs, B-cell-depleted T cells, or T cells were the source of the cDNA or gDNA that made up the material.

Patients from Seattle were sampled longitudinally, starting during active infection. V was trimmed by 7 bases and J by 9 bases, leaving 10 bases between them. The CDR3 is 11 amino acids. Looked up from germline, CDR1 is SNHLY and CDR2 is FYNNEI. The count of this clone is one. Authors' analysis steps: Nucleated cell number was recorded as an estimate derived from reference gene primer amplification. Method: immunoSEQ multiplex PCR; TCRdb's copy keeps in-frame clones and lacks some. V and J calls and clone size follow that table, whereas D and trimming were derived from the DNA. This table has 170,000 or so clones, 80% to 90% appearing once.

The J gene is TRBJ2-1, the V gene TRBV2; tentative D call: TRBD2 (5 bases). The sample consisted of peripheral blood. The source of this sequence is a woman in her seventies with COVID-19, enrolled during active disease. CDR3 residues: CASTVLAEQFF. Written as DNA, the CDR3 is TGTGCCAGCACGGTCCTAGCTGAGCAGTTCTTC.